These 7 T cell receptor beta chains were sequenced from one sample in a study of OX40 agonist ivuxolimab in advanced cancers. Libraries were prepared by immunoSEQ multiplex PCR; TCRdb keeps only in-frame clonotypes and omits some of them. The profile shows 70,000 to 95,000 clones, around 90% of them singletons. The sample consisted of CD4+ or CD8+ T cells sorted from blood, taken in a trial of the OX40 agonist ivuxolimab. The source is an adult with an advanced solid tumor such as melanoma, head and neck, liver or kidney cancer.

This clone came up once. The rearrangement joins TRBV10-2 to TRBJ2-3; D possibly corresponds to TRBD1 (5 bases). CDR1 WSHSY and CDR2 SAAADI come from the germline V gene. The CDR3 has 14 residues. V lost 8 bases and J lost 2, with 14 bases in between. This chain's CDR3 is CASRSGPITDTQYF. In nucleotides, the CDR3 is TGCGCCAGCCGGTCAGGGCCGATCACAGATACGCAGTATTTT.

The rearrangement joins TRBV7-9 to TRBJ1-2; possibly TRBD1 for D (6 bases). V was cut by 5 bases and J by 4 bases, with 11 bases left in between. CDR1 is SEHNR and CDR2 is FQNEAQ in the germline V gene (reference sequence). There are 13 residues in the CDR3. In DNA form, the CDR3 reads TGTGCCAGCAGCGAGGGGGTATTCTATGGCTACACCTTC. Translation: CASSEGVFYGYTF.

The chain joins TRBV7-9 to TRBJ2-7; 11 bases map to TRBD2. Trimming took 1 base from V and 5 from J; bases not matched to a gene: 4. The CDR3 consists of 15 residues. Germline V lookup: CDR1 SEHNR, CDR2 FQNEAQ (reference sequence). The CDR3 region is CASSLVAGGLDEQYF. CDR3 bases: TGTGCCAGCAGCTTAGTAGCGGGAGGGCTCGACGAGCAGTACTTC.

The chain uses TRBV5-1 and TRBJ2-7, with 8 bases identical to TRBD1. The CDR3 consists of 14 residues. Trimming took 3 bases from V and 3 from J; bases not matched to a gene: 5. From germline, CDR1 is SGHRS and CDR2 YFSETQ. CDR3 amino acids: CASSWGTGIYEQYF. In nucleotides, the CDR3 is TGCGCCAGCAGCTGGGGGACAGGAATCTACGAGCAGTACTTC.

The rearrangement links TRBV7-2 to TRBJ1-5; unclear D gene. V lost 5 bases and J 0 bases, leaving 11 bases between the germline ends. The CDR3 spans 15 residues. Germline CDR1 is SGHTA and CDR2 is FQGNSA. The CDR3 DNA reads TGTGCCAGCAGCCGTGAGGCAGATAGCAATCAGCCCCAGCATTTT. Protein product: CASSREADSNQPQHF.

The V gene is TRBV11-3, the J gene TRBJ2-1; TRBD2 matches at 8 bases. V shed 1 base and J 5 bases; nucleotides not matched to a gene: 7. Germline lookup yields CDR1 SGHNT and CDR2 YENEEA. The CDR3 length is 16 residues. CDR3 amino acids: CASSLGGAGGHNEQFF. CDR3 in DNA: TGTGCCAGCAGCTTAGGTGGGGCGGGAGGCCACAATGAGCAGTTCTTC.

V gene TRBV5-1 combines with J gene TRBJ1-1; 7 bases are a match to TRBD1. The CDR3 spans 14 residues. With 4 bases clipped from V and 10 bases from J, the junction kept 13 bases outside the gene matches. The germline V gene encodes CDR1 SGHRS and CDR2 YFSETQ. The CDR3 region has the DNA TGCGCCAGCAGCCCGGAGGGGGGTACAGGGGCAGCTTTCTTT. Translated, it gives CASSPEGGTGAAFF.